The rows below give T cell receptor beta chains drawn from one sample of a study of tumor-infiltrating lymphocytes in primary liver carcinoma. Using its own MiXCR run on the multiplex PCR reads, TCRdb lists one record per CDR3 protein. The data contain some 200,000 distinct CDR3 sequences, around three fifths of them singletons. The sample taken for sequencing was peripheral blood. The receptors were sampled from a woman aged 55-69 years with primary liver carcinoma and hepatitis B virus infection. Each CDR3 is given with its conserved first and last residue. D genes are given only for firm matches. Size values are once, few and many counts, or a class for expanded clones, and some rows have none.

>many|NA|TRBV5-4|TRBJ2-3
CASSLVSGTGTDTQYF
TGTGCCAGCAGCTTGGTATCAGGGACCGGCACAGATACGCAGTATTTT
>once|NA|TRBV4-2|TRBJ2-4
CASSQGEKNIQYF
TGTGCCAGCAGCCAAGGGGAAAAAAACATTCAATACTTC
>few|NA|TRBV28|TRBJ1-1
CATAPAAVTEAFF
TGTGCCACCGCACCTGCGGCGGTCACTGAAGCTTTCTTT
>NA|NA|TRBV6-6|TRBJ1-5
CASQGDEPQHF
TGTGCCAGCCAGGGAGATGAGCCCCAACATTTT
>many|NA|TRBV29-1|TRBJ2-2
CSVDGGVPGELFF
TGCAGCGTTGACGGCGGGGTACCCGGGGAGCTGTTTTTT
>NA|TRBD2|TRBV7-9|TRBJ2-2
CASRRETSGITTGELFF
TGTGCCAGCAGGCGAGAGACTAGCGGTATCACCACCGGGGAGCTGTTTTTT
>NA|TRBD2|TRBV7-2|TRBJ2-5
CASSLALVAGGRGETQYF
TGTGCCAGCAGCTTAGCGCTTGTAGCGGGAGGACGGGGAGAGACCCAGTACTTC
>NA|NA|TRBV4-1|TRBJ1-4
CASSTYSHGTSSEKLFF
TGCGCCAGCAGCACATACTCCCACGGGACAAGTAGTGAAAAACTGTTTTTT
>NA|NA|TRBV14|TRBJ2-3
CASSQVTITDTQYF
TGTGCCAGCAGCCAGGTCACTATCACAGATACGCAGTATTTT
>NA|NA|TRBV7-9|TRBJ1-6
CASSLSQGRNSPLHF
TGTGCCAGCAGCTTATCGCAGGGTCGGAATTCACCCCTCCACTTT
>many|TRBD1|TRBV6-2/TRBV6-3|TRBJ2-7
CASSYPPTGTVGHEQYF
TGTGCCAGCAGTTACCCTCCGACCGGGACAGTGGGGCACGAGCAGTACTTC
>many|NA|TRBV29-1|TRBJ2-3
CSVDNGISTDTQYF
TGCAGCGTTGACAACGGGATTAGCACAGATACGCAGTATTTT
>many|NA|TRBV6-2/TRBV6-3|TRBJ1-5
CASSGRGYQPQHF
TGTGCCAGCAGCGGGCGGGGCTATCAGCCCCAGCATTTT
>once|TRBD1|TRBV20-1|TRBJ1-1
CSARVSGGLNTEAFF
TGCAGTGCTAGAGTTTCAGGGGGCCTGAACACTGAAGCTTTCTTT
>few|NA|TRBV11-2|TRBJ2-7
CASSFMTDPDYEQYF
TGTGCCAGCAGCTTCATGACAGATCCGGACTACGAGCAGTACTTC
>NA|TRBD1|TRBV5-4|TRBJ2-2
CTSSNRGLGTGELFF
TGTACCAGCAGCAACAGGGGGCTGGGCACCGGGGAGCTGTTTTTT
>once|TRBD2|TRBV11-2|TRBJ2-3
CASSSRGGDTDTQYF
TGTGCCAGCAGCTCCCGGGGAGGGGATACAGATACGCAGTATTTT
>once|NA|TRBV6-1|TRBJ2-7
CASSGCREQYF
TGTGCCAGCAGTGGATGTCGCGAGCAGTACTTC
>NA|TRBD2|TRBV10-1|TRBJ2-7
CASSEGPGLAVYEQYF
TGCGCCAGCAGTGAAGGGCCGGGACTAGCGGTCTACGAGCAGTACTTC
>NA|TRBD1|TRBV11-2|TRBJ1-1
CASSLAYRGTGTEAIF
TGTGCCAGCAGCTTAGCCTACAGGGGGACGGGAACTGAAGCTATCTTT
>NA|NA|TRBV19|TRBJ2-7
CASSIVRGVGEQYF
TGTGCCAGTAGTATAGTGCGTGGTGTGGGGGAGCAGTACTTC
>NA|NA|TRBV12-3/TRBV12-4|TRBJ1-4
CASSPGVSWEKPFF
TGTGCCAGCAGTCCCGGGGTTTCTTGGGAAAAACCGTTTTTT
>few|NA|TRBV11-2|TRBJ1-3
CASSLDRDSGNTIYF
TGTGCCAGCAGCTTAGACAGGGACTCTGGAAACACCATATATTTT